This T cell receptor (beta chain) came from a study of OX40 agonist ivuxolimab in advanced cancers. Study as a whole: Intravenous ivuxolimab was administered to patients every 2 weeks at 0.01 to 10 mg/kg. Study results and limitations: Relatively little clonal expansion, among the lowest observed, appeared in partial responders at 0.1-3.0 mg/kg. Expanded clones were, on average, more numerous among CD8+ T cells than CD4+. Normalized expansion of T-cell clones was also low for some nonresponders.

This clone is a singleton in its sample. Its antigen is currently unknown. The method was immunoSEQ multiplex PCR; TCRdb's version includes in-frame clones alone and lacks a portion of them. Here the sample spans some 76,000 clones, approximately 90% being singletons. The sequences come from CD4+ or CD8+ T cells sorted from blood, collected in a trial of the OX40 agonist ivuxolimab. This receptor was identified in an adult with an advanced solid tumor such as melanoma, head and neck, liver or kidney cancer.

As DNA, the CDR3 is TGTGCCAGCAGCGGTGGGGGTCGGACTCTCCAAGAGACCCAGTACTTC. It codes for CASSGGGRTLQETQYF. The V call is TRBV9, the J call TRBJ2-5, with D perhaps given as TRBD1 or TRBD2 (5 bases each). CDR1 is SGDLS, CDR2 YYNGEE, per germline. The CDR3 runs 16 residues. V lost 3 bases and J 1 base, leaving 16 bases between the germline ends.